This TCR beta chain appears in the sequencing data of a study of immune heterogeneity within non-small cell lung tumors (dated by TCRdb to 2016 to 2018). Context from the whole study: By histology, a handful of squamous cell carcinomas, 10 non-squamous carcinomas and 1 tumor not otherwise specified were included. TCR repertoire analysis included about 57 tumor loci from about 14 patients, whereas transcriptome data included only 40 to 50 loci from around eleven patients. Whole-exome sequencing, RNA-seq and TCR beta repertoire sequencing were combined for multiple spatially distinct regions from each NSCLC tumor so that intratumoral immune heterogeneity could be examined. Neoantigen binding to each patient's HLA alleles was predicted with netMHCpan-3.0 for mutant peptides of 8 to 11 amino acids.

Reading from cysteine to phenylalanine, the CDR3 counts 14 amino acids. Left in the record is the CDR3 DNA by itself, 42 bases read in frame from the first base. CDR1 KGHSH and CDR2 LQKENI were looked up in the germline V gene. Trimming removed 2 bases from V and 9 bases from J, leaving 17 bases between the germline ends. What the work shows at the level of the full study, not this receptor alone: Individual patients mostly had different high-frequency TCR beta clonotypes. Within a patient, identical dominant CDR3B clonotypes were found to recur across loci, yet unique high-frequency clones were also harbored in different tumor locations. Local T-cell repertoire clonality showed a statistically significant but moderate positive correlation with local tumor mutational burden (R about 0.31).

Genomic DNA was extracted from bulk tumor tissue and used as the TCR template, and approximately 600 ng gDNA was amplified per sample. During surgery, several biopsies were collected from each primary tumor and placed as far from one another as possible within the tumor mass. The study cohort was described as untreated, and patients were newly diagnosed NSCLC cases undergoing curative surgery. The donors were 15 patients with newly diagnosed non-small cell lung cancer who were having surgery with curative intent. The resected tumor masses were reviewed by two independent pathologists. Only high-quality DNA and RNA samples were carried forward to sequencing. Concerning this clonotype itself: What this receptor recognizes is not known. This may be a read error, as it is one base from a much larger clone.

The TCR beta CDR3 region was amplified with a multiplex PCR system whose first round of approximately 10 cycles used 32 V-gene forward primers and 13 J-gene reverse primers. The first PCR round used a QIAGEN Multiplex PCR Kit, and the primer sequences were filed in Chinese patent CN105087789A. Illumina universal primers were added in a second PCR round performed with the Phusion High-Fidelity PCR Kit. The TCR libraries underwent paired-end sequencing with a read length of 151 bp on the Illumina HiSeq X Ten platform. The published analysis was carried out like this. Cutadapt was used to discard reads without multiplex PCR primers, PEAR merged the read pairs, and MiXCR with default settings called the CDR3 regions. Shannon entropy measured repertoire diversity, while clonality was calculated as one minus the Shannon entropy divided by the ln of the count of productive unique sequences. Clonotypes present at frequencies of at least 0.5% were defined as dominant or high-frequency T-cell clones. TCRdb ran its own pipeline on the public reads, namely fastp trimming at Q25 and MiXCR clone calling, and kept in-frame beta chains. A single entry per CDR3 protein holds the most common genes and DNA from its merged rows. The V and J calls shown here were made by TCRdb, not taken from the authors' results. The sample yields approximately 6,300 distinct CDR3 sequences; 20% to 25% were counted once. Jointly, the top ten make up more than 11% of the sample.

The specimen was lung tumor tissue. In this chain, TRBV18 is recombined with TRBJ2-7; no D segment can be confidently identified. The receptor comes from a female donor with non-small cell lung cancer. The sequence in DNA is TGTGCCAGCTCACCAAGTCGGAGTCAAGACGGGCAGTACTTC. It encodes CASSPSRSQDGQYF.